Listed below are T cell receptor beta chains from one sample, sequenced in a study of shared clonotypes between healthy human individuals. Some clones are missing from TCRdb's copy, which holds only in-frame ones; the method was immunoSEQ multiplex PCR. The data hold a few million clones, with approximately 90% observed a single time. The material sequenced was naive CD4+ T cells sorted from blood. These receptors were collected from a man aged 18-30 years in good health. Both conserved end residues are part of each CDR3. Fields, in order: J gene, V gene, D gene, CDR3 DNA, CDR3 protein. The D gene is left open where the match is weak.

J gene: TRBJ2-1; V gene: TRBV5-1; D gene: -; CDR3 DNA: TGCGCCAGCAGCTTGCAAGGGGCGGGCTCCTACAATGAGCAGTTCTTC; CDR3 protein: CASSLQGAGSYNEQFF
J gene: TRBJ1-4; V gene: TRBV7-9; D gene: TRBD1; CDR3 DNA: TGTGCCAGCAGCTCAGGACAGGTTGCAAAACTGTTTTTT; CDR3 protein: CASSSGQVAKLFF
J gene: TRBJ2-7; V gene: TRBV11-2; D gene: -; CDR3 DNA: TGTGCCAGCAGCTTAGTGGGTAGCCAGGGACCTTGGGGCGAGCAGTACTTC; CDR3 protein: CASSLVGSQGPWGEQYF
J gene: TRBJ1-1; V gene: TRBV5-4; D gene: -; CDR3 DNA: TGTGCCAGCAGCCTCGGTCTACAGGGCGGGAGGGCTGAAGCTTTCTTT; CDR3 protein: CASSLGLQGGRAEAFF
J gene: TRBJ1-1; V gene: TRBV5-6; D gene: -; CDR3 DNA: TGTGCCAGCAGCTTCAGGGTTCACACTGAAGCTTTCTTT; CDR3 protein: CASSFRVHTEAFF
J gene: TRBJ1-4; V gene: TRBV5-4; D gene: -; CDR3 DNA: TGTGCCAGCAGCTTGGCGCCCGCTGAAAAACTGTTTTTT; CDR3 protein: CASSLAPAEKLFF
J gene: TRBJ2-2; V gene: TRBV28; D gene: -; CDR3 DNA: TGTGCCAGCAGCACCCCAGCTTTGGGCACCGGGGAGCTGTTTTTT; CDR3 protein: CASSTPALGTGELFF
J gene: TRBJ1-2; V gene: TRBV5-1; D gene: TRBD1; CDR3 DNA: TGCGCCAGCAGCGGACAGGTGAACTATGGCTACACCTTC; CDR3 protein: CASSGQVNYGYTF
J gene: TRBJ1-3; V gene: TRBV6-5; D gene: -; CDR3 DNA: TGTGCCAGCTATGGGGGGACGGGAAACACCATATATTTT; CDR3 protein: CASYGGTGNTIYF
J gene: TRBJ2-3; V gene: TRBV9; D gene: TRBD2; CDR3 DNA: TGTGCCAGCAGCTTTTTTGCGGGGGGGCAGGATACGCAGTATTTT; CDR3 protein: CASSFFAGGQDTQYF
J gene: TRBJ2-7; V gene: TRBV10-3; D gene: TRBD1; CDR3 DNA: TGTGCCATCAGGACAGGGGACAGCTACGAGCAGTACTTC; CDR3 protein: CAIRTGDSYEQYF
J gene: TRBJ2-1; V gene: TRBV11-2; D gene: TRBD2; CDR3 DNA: TGTGCCAGCAGACGGGGACTAGCGGAGGGGACAGAGTTCTTC; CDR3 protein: CASRRGLAEGTEFF
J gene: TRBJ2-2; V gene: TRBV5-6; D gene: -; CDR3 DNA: TGTGCCAGCAGCTACCTCCGGGACATGAAAACTAGGGAGCTGTTTTTT; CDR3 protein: CASSYLRDMKTRELFF
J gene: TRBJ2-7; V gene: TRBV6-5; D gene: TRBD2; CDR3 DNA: TGTGCCAGCAGATTGGGCGGGAGCTCCTACGAGCAGTACTTC; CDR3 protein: CASRLGGSSYEQYF